This T cell receptor (beta chain) originates from a study of T cell repertoires in cytomegalovirus infection. The overall study: The public TCR beta signatures pointed to both CMV infection and matching HLA type. General study findings and limits: Predominance within the ex vivo response was attributable to HLA-C-restricted CMV-specific TCR beta clonotypes.

TCRdb used MiXCR to reprocess the reads, holding one entry per CDR3 protein. The data show approximately 250,000 distinct CDR3 sequences, approximately 7% seen once. Germline CDR1 SQVTM, CDR2 ANQGSEA. Trimming removed 4 bases at V and 8 bases at J, with 15 bases between. The CDR3 contains 13 residues. This clonotype was observed at least ten times. As yet, its antigen is unknown. The sequence was obtained from a human donor in good health (CMV status not recorded). Some clones in this sample may be carry-over from other donors' samples. The chain has TRBV29-1 and TRBJ2-4; possible D gene TRBD2, 5 bases. Material for sequencing was PBMCs. CDR3 nucleotides: TGCAGCGTTGTATCCCGGGATCGGGACATTCAGTACTTC. It is translated as CSVVSRDRDIQYF.